This TCR beta chain was identified during a study of T cell responses to AZD1222 COVID-19 vaccine. Measured with immunoSEQ multiplex PCR; TCRdb has only the in-frame clones, and not every one. The sample includes 120,000 or so clones, about 85% seen only once; the top ten take 3%. The CDR3 contains 14 residues. Trimming at V came to 4 bases and at J to 6 bases, leaving 4 bases not matched to a gene. Germline CDR1 SGHKS, CDR2 YYEKEE (reference sequence). The sequenced sample was peripheral blood, obtained 28 days after the second AZD1222 dose. This chain joins TRBV5-5 and TRBJ1-1, with 12 bases that match TRBD1. This clonotype originated in an adult who received the AZD1222 COVID-19 vaccine. The chain's CDR3 is CASSVGTGGSEAFF. CDR3 DNA sequence: TGTGCCAGCAGCGTAGGGACAGGGGGCTCTGAAGCTTTCTTT.